Listed below are T cell receptor beta chains from one sample, sequenced in a study of vaccination and CD4 T cells after COVID-19. For these TCRs, the target antigens are not known. MiXCR, run by TCRdb on the PCR reads, gives a single entry per CDR3 protein. This table has 15,000 to 20,000 distinct CDR3 sequences, 70% to 75% appearing once. The sample comprised CD4+ T cells from blood, cultured in vitro. These receptors all come from a human donor who had recovered from COVID-19. CDR3s include the opening cysteine and the closing phenylalanine or tryptophan. D genes are given only for firm matches. Only some rows state a clone size, as once, few, many or a class for expanded clones.

v_call	clone_size	d_call	j_call	cdr3_aa	cdr3_nt
TRBV7-2	.	.	TRBJ1-6	CASSPGDHNSPLHF	TGTGCCAGCAGCCCAGGGGACCATAATTCACCCCTCCACTTT
TRBV6-1	.	.	TRBJ1-6	CASSEDRNSPLHF	TGTGCCAGCAGTGAAGACAGAAATTCACCCCTCCACTTT
TRBV5-1	.	.	TRBJ1-6	CASSLFWGSNSPLHF	TGCGCCAGCAGCTTGTTCTGGGGTAGCAATTCACCCCTCCACTTT
TRBV10-3	.	.	TRBJ2-7	CAISRGLALGYEQYF	TGTGCCATCAGTCGGGGTCTGGCCCTGGGCTACGAGCAGTACTTC
TRBV6-1	.	TRBD1	TRBJ2-7	CASSVGTGLTYEQYF	TGTGCCAGCAGTGTTGGGACAGGACTAACCTACGAGCAGTACTTC
TRBV24-1	.	TRBD1	TRBJ1-1	CAAPGTATEAFF	TGTGCCGCCCCGGGGACAGCGACTGAAGCTTTCTTT
TRBV11-3	.	TRBD1	TRBJ2-7	CASSPRDSTFSYEQYF	TGTGCCAGCAGTCCTAGGGACAGCACTTTCTCCTACGAGCAGTACTTC
TRBV6-1	.	.	TRBJ1-5	CAISESKGDQPQHF	TGTGCCATCAGTGAGTCCAAAGGAGATCAGCCCCAGCATTTT
TRBV10-1	.	.	TRBJ2-7	CASSESSRGEQYF	TGCGCCAGCAGTGAGTCCTCACGGGGAGAGCAGTACTTC
TRBV11-2	.	.	TRBJ1-2	CASSLGFRGELGYTF	TGTGCCAGCAGCTTAGGGTTTAGGGGGGAACTTGGCTACACCTTC
TRBV18	once	TRBD1	TRBJ1-2	CASSRPGTGDYSNYGYTF	TGTGCCAGCTCCCGGCCGGGGACAGGCGACTACTCTAACTATGGCTACACCTTC
TRBV28	.	.	TRBJ1-6	CASSLHGKGSPLHF	TGTGCCAGCAGTTTACACGGGAAAGGGTCACCCCTCCACTTT
TRBV5-4	.	TRBD1	TRBJ1-2	CASSLSRQGINYGYTF	TGTGCCAGCAGCTTGTCGAGACAGGGTATAAACTATGGCTACACCTTC
TRBV4-3	.	.	TRBJ2-2	CASSLGAGQRTGELFF	TGCGCCAGCAGCCTCGGGGCCGGTCAGAGGACCGGGGAGCTGTTTTTT
TRBV7-7	.	TRBD2	TRBJ2-1	CASSQSGTNQKRFF	TGTGCCAGCAGCCAGAGCGGGACTAACCAAAAGCGGTTCTTC
TRBV20-1	.	.	TRBJ2-1	CSARVLGNEQFF	TGCAGTGCTAGAGTCCTTGGGAATGAGCAGTTCTTC
TRBV20-1	.	.	TRBJ2-7	CSARAVPASSYEQYF	TGCAGTGCTAGAGCAGTGCCTGCCAGCTCCTACGAGCAGTACTTC
TRBV28	.	.	TRBJ1-6	CASSEQGANSPLHF	TGTGCCAGCAGTGAACAGGGAGCCAATTCACCCCTCCACTTT
TRBV20-1	few	TRBD2	TRBJ2-2	CSASGLAGGTGELFF	TGCAGTGCTAGCGGACTAGCGGGAGGTACCGGGGAGCTGTTTTTT
TRBV24-1	.	.	TRBJ2-7	CATRDLPGLYEQYF	TGTGCCACCCGGGACCTCCCCGGATTGTACGAGCAGTACTTC
TRBV6-5	.	.	TRBJ1-5	CASSWDGNSNQPQHF	TGTGCCAGCAGTTGGGACGGGAATAGCAATCAGCCCCAGCATTTT
TRBV5-1	.	TRBD1	TRBJ1-1	CASSFGTGLPEAFF	TGCGCCAGCAGTTTCGGGACAGGGCTCCCTGAAGCTTTCTTT
TRBV6-5	.	TRBD1	TRBJ1-1	CASSYTGGLNTEAFF	TGTGCCAGCAGTTATACAGGGGGCCTGAACACTGAAGCTTTCTTT
TRBV27	.	.	TRBJ1-5	CASSLQGRAGQPQHF	TGTGCCAGCAGTTTACAGGGGCGGGCCGGTCAGCCCCAGCATTTT
TRBV2	.	.	TRBJ1-4	CASSGTGVTNEKLFF	TGTGCCAGCAGTGGTACAGGAGTTACTAATGAAAAACTGTTTTTT
TRBV2	.	.	TRBJ1-2	CASSERGNYGYTF	TGTGCCAGCAGTGAAAGGGGTAACTATGGCTACACCTTC
TRBV12-3/TRBV12-4	.	.	TRBJ1-3	CASSWTPIPSGNTIYF	TGTGCCAGCAGTTGGACACCAATCCCCTCTGGAAACACCATATATTTT
TRBV6-1	.	TRBD1	TRBJ2-2	CASTDRWGQGTGELFF	TGTGCCAGCACTGACCGTTGGGGACAGGGGACCGGGGAGCTGTTTTTT
TRBV6-2/TRBV6-3	.	.	TRBJ1-2	CASSYSSYGYTF	TGTGCCAGCAGTTACAGCAGTTATGGCTACACCTTC
TRBV2	few	TRBD2	TRBJ2-7	CASRPGTSGPYEQYF	TGTGCCAGCAGACCCGGGACTAGCGGACCCTACGAGCAGTACTTC
TRBV9	.	.	TRBJ2-5	CASSSNPGRTGETQYF	TGTGCCAGCAGCTCCAACCCGGGACGGACTGGAGAGACCCAGTACTTC
TRBV6-1	once	.	TRBJ1-2	CASSRGTSSNYGYTF	TGTGCCAGCAGCCGAGGTACGTCAAGTAACTATGGCTACACCTTC
TRBV5-1	.	.	TRBJ2-5	CASRNFGSGVQETQYF	TGCGCCAGCAGGAATTTCGGCTCAGGGGTCCAAGAGACCCAGTACTTC
TRBV10-3	.	.	TRBJ1-1	CAISEGLIEAFF	TGTGCCATCAGTGAGGGACTGATTGAAGCTTTCTTT
TRBV30	few	.	TRBJ1-2	CALGSYGYTF	TGTGCCTTAGGATCCTATGGCTACACCTTC
TRBV6-2/TRBV6-3	.	.	TRBJ1-2	CASSFRSDYGYTF	TGTGCCAGCAGTTTCCGAAGCGACTATGGCTACACCTTC
TRBV5-6	.	TRBD2	TRBJ2-5	CASSLEGLIAETQYF	TGTGCCAGCAGCTTGGAGGGACTAATAGCAGAGACCCAGTACTTC
TRBV20-1	.	.	TRBJ1-2	CSARGTQNGVYGYTF	TGCAGTGCTAGAGGTACCCAGAACGGGGTCTATGGCTACACCTTC
TRBV19	once	.	TRBJ1-3	CASTGGLSGNTIYF	TGTGCCAGCACCGGGGGGCTCTCTGGAAACACCATATATTTT
TRBV20-1	few	TRBD2	TRBJ2-3	CSARDLGGGVGDTQYF	TGCAGTGCTAGAGATCTGGGCGGGGGGGTGGGAGATACGCAGTATTTT
TRBV20-1	.	TRBD1	TRBJ1-2	CSSDRESYGYTF	TGCAGTTCCGACAGGGAGAGCTATGGCTACACCTTC
TRBV28	.	TRBD1	TRBJ1-5	CASSLTFYRGTGNQPQHF	TGTGCCAGCAGTCTAACTTTCTACAGGGGGACCGGCAATCAGCCCCAGCATTTT
TRBV6-2/TRBV6-3	.	.	TRBJ1-3	CASSWGQLDSGNTIYF	TGTGCCAGCAGCTGGGGGCAGCTCGACTCTGGAAACACCATATATTTT
TRBV2	.	TRBD1	TRBJ2-6	CASSARQGLGANVLTF	TGTGCCAGCAGTGCTCGACAGGGGCTCGGGGCCAACGTCCTGACTTTC
TRBV7-9	few	.	TRBJ1-5	CASSLQNNQPQHF	TGTGCCAGCAGCTTACAGAACAATCAGCCCCAGCATTTT